Listed here are 32 T cell receptor beta chains from one sample, sequenced in a study of blood T cell repertoires in COVID-19 (dated by TCRdb to 2020 to 2021). Receptor amplification or capture employed the immunoSEQ multiplex PCR assay. What TCRdb holds here is the immuneACCESS table cut down to in-frame rearrangements. Part of the clones is not present; checked against another copy, under half of the missing clones reflect an unresolved V gene, and the others are unexplained. For this sample the table gives 120,000 or so clones, of which over 70% were detected only once. The ten top clones hold roughly 4% of the sample. Sequenced: peripheral blood. Source of these receptors: a woman in her forties or fifties with acute or convalescent COVID-19.

The chain couples TRBV10-2 to TRBJ1-1; D is unclear. CDR3 length equals 11 residues. The germline V gene encodes CDR1 WSHSY and CDR2 SAAADI. Trimming left V 3 bases short and J 6 bases short, with 5 bases between. The CDR3 DNA reads TGCGCCAGCAGTGACTCGGCTGAAGCTTTCTTT. This gives the protein CASSDSAEAFF.

The chain uses TRBV21-1 and TRBJ1-5; TRBD1, as called in the table, went unchecked against the DNA. TRBV21-1 is noted as a pseudogene. The CDR3 totals 16 residues. The DNA for the CDR3 is TGTGCCAGCAGAGTGCCCCCCCGACAGGGCAATCAGCCCCAGCATTTT. Translating it yields CASRVPPRQGNQPQHF.

J is TRBJ1-2 and V is TRBV28; a possible D gene is TRBD1 (6 bases). Germline V gene data show CDR1 as MDHEN and CDR2 as SYDVKM. The ends were cut back, 4 bases at V and 5 bases at J, with 8 bases in the middle. CDR3 length equals 12 residues. CDR3 region: CASSSTGYGYTF. The DNA of the CDR3 is TGTGCCAGCAGTTCAACAGGGTATGGCTACACCTTC.

The rearrangement links TRBV5-1 to TRBJ2-7; the D gene is possibly TRBD2 (5 bases). The CDR3 totals 12 residues. Germline-derived CDR1 and CDR2 are SGHRS and YFSETQ. The V gene lost 3 bases and the J gene lost 3 bases, with 7 bases spanning the gap. The CDR3 reads CASSSRGYEQYF. Here the CDR3 DNA reads TGCGCCAGCAGCTCACGGGGCTACGAGCAGTACTTC.

V gene TRBV7-3 combines with J gene TRBJ2-1; 13 nucleotides align to TRBD2. The CDR3 has 16 residues. Germline V gene sequence: CDR1 SGHTA, CDR2 FQGTGA. V trimming: 6 bases; J trimming: 8 bases; junction bases outside the gene matches: 10. This chain's CDR3 is CASSGIGLAGDDEQFF. The CDR3 DNA reads TGTGCCAGCAGTGGGATTGGACTAGCGGGAGACGATGAGCAGTTCTTC.

This clone was recorded a few times. This CDR3 is also generated by other DNA sequences in the sample. The chain couples TRBV10-3 to TRBJ2-1, with D possibly matching TRBD1 (5 bases). Germline V gene sequence: CDR1 ENHRY, CDR2 SYGVKD. This CDR3 comprises 11 residues. V lost 4 bases and J 7 bases, leaving 5 bases between the germline ends. The CDR3 region is CAISGQNEQFF. CDR3 bases: TGTGCCATCAGTGGACAGAATGAGCAGTTCTTC.

A note on this clone: This sample includes further DNA sequences coding for the same CDR3. The chain recombines TRBV18 with TRBJ1-1; 8 positions match TRBD1. Trimming removed 5 bases from V and 1 base from J; junction bases left unmatched: 3. CDR3 length: 14 amino acids. Looked up from germline, CDR1 is KGHSH and CDR2 is LQKENI. The CDR3 nucleotides read TGTGCCAGCTCAGGACAGGGTACGAACACTGAAGCTTTCTTT. Translating it yields CASSGQGTNTEAFF.

This chain joins TRBV20-1 and TRBJ2-1; D is possibly TRBD2 (5 bases). Germline CDR1 DFQATT, CDR2 SNEGSKA (reference sequence). V gave up 3 bases and J gave up 7 bases, with 10 bases separating them. The CDR3 covers 12 residues. Written as DNA, the CDR3 is TGCAGTGCTAGTCGGAGGCAGAATGAGCAGTTCTTC. As protein: CSASRRQNEQFF.

This chain links TRBV12-5 with TRBJ2-3, with D perhaps TRBD2 (6 bases). CDR1 is LGHNT, CDR2 FRNRAP, per germline. The CDR3 totals 15 residues. V lost 6 bases, J lost 4 bases, and 17 bases lay in between. CDR3 in DNA: TGTGCTAGTGGGGGGGAGGCAGGTGGACCAGATACGCAGTATTTT. This codes for CASGGEAGGPDTQYF. The entire variable domain, with the rest obtained from reference TRBV12-5 and TRBJ2-3, is as follows: DARVTQTPRHKVTEMGQEVTMRCQPILGHNTVFWYRQTMMQGLELLAYFRNRAPLDDSGMPKDRFSAEMPDATLATLKIQPSEPRDSAVYFCASGGEAGGPDTQYFGPGTRLTVL.

This chain uses TRBV11-2 with TRBJ2-5; TRBD2 aligns across 10 bases. CDR3 length: 16 amino acids. The germline CDR1 and CDR2 sequences are SGHAT and FQNNGV. The J segment lost 1 base and the V segment lost 5 bases, leaving 7 bases of the junction unmatched. Here the CDR3 reads CASSPLAGEIQETQYF. The CDR3 DNA is TGTGCCAGCAGCCCTCTAGCGGGGGAGATCCAAGAGACCCAGTACTTC.

The J gene is TRBJ1-6, the V gene TRBV21-1; the DNA was not used to check the table's D call, TRBD1. TRBV21-1 is a pseudogene. This CDR3 region has 11 residues. CDR3 amino acids: CAEDRDSPLHF. The DNA for the CDR3 is TGTGCAGAAGACAGGGATTCACCCCTCCACTTT.

The V gene is TRBV6-5, the J gene TRBJ1-2, with 8 bases matching TRBD1. The J segment lost 10 bases and the V segment lost 6 bases, leaving 10 bases of the junction unmatched. CDR1 MNHEY and CDR2 SVGAGI come from the germline V gene. The length of the CDR3 is 13 residues. The CDR3 DNA reads TGTGCCAGCAGCCAAAACCAGGACAGGGCCTACACCTTC. It encodes CASSQNQDRAYTF.

Concerning this clone itself: At one boundary the junction diverges from the germline segment, which might be a read error. The chain employs TRBV6-5 and TRBJ2-1, with a tentative D call TRBD2 (5 bases). The CDR3 sequence is 14 residues long. The germline V gene encodes CDR1 MNHEY and CDR2 SVGAGI. CDR3 in amino acids: CATSMKLANNEQFF. The DNA of the CDR3 is TGTGCCACCAGTATGAAGCTAGCCAACAATGAGCAGTTCTTC.

V is TRBV19 and J is TRBJ2-1; 8 positions match TRBD2. The CDR3 has 15 residues. Looked up from germline, CDR1 is LNHDA and CDR2 is SQIVND (reference sequence). Losses at the gene ends were 5 bases for V and 3 bases for J; bases not matched to a gene: 6. CDR3 nucleotide sequence: TGTGCCAGTAGTGGGAGCGGGAGCAACTACAATGAGCAGTTCTTC. Residues: CASSGSGSNYNEQFF.

The genes are TRBV5-1 and TRBJ1-2; unclear D gene. V lost 0 bases and J lost 3, with 12 bases in between. The germline gives CDR1 SGHRS, CDR2 YFSETQ. The CDR3 loop spans 15 amino acids. In nucleotides, the CDR3 is TGCGCCAGCAGCTTGGCCCCTCTAAACGACTATGGCTACACCTTC. Protein: CASSLAPLNDYGYTF.

This clone turned up a few times. This chain joins TRBV7-9 and TRBJ2-4, with 9 bases that match TRBD1. CDR3 length: 14 residues. Unmatched junction bases numbered 6, after V lost 5 bases and J lost 7 bases. Germline assignment: CDR1 SEHNR and CDR2 FQNEAQ (reference sequence). Here the CDR3 DNA reads TGTGCCAGCAGCACAGGGGGCCTGAGTAACATTCAGTACTTC. It codes for CASSTGGLSNIQYF.

The V call is TRBV2, the J call TRBJ1-3; D possibly corresponds to TRBD1 (6 bases). The CDR3 runs 14 residues. Trimming stripped 6 bases from V and 2 bases from J, with 11 bases between. Germline CDR1 and CDR2: SNHLY and FYNNEI. The CDR3 DNA follows: TGTGCCAGCAGAGCAGACAGGACTGGAAACACCATATATTTT. As protein: CASRADRTGNTIYF.

The chain couples TRBV5-1 to TRBJ1-6; no clear D. V was trimmed by 2 bases and J by 7 bases, leaving 10 bases between them. The CDR3 totals 14 residues. The V gene's germline CDR1 is SGHRS and CDR2 YFSETQ. The CDR3 DNA follows: TGCGCCAGCAGCTTTGGCGCCGGGAATTCACCCCTCCACTTT. Translating it yields CASSFGAGNSPLHF.

The chain employs TRBV7-9 and TRBJ2-7, with 7 bases fitting TRBD2. V lost 0 bases, J lost 4 bases, and 3 bases stayed unmatched. From germline, CDR1 is SEHNR and CDR2 FQNEAQ (reference sequence). The CDR3 is 14 amino acids. CDR3 nucleotide sequence: TGTGCCAGCAGCTTAGCTAGCGGGTCTTACGAGCAGTACTTC. The encoded protein is CASSLASGSYEQYF.

V usage is TRBV30 and J usage is TRBJ2-1; unclear D gene. Between the trimmed V and J ends, which lost 0 bases and 9 bases, there was a span of 12 bases. The germline gives CDR1 GTSNPN, CDR2 SVGIG (reference sequence). The CDR3 has 13 amino acids. The CDR3 DNA is TGTGCCTGGAGTGTACAGTCAGGTGGTGAGCAGTTCTTC. This translates into CAWSVQSGGEQFF. Complete variable domain (other parts from reference TRBV30 and TRBJ2-1): SQTIHQWPATLVQPVGSPLSLECTVEGTSNPNLYWYRQAAGRGLQLLFYSVGIGQISSEVPQNLSASRPQDRQFILSSKKLLLSDSGFYLCAWSVQSGGEQFFGPGTRLTVL.

This clone has a handful of counts. Here the CDR3 DNA reads TGTGCCAGCAGCCCAGGACAGGGGTCCGACACTGAAGCTTTCTTT. Its translation is CASSPGQGSDTEAFF. The chain links TRBV13 to TRBJ1-1; 9 bases are a match to TRBD1. Losses at the gene ends were 5 bases for V and 3 bases for J; bases not matched to a gene: 7. Germline V lookup: CDR1 PRHDT, CDR2 FYEKMQ (reference sequence). The CDR3 extends over 15 amino acids.

The rearrangement uses TRBV6-5 and TRBJ1-1; D is unresolved. CDR1 and CDR2 (germline): MNHEY, SVGAGI. Trimming took 7 bases from V and 7 from J, leaving 10 bases between them. The CDR3 spans 11 residues. The CDR3 here is CASTGFSEAFF. The CDR3 coding sequence is TGTGCCAGCACAGGCTTCAGTGAAGCTTTCTTT.

This clone has just one count. The CDR3, as DNA: TGCGCCAGCAGTGAGCAGGGACAGGGTGATCAGCCCCAGCATTTT. Protein: CASSEQGQGDQPQHF. The chain has TRBV10-2 and TRBJ1-5; 9 positions agree with TRBD1. With V trimmed by 2 bases and J by 5 bases, 4 bases remained unmatched. Germline V lookup: CDR1 WSHSY, CDR2 SAAADI. The CDR3 runs 15 residues.

The V and J genes are TRBV27 and TRBJ2-3; 7 positions match TRBD1. The CDR3 is 14 residues long. Losses at the gene ends were 3 bases for V and 4 bases for J; bases not matched to a gene: 4. From germline, CDR1 is MNHEY and CDR2 SMNVEV (reference sequence). CDR3 in amino acids: CASSLGQSPDTQYF. The DNA of the CDR3 is TGTGCCAGCAGTTTGGGACAGTCCCCAGATACGCAGTATTTT.

The chain has TRBV4-1 and TRBJ1-5; D not certain. Trimming stripped 0 bases from V and 2 bases from J, with 5 bases between. Germline CDR1 reads MGHRA; CDR2 reads YSYEKL. The CDR3 is 14 residues long. The CDR3 loop reads CASSQDGRNQPQHF. CDR3 DNA sequence: TGCGCCAGCAGCCAAGATGGCCGCAATCAGCCCCAGCATTTT.

This clone was seen ten or more times. The chain has TRBV28 and TRBJ2-2; no clear D. V gave up 6 bases and J gave up 3 bases, with 8 bases separating them. This CDR3 is built from 13 residues. The V gene's germline CDR1 is MDHEN and CDR2 SYDVKM. CDR3: CASSVRDTGELFF. CDR3 sequence (DNA): TGTGCCAGCAGCGTTCGGGACACCGGGGAGCTGTTTTTT.

The rearrangement uses TRBV29-1 and TRBJ2-3, with D hard to call. V shed 4 bases and J shed 0 bases, with 11 bases lying between them. Germline V gene lookup returns CDR1 SQVTM and CDR2 ANQGSEA. This CDR3 comprises 14 residues. CDR3 region: CSVVGSASTDTQYF. Written as DNA, the CDR3 is TGCAGCGTTGTAGGAAGCGCTAGCACAGATACGCAGTATTTT.

The V gene is TRBV28, the J gene TRBJ1-5, with 7 bases matching TRBD1. J lost 0 bases, V lost 5 bases, and 19 bases had no gene match. The CDR3 runs 20 residues. Germline lookup yields CDR1 MDHEN and CDR2 SYDVKM. As DNA, the CDR3 is TGTGCCAGCAGTCCTTCCCAGACAGGGATCTTATATGGTAGCAATCAGCCCCAGCATTTT. The encoded protein is CASSPSQTGILYGSNQPQHF. Looking up the rest from reference TRBV28 and TRBJ1-5 gives the full variable domain: DVKVTQSSRYLVKRTGEKVFLECVQDMDHENMFWYRQDPGLGLRLIYFSYDVKMKEKGDIPEGYSVSREKKERFSLILESASTNQTSMYLCASSPSQTGILYGSNQPQHFGDGTRLSIL.

This clone was seen more than once but under ten times. The V call is TRBV2, the J call TRBJ2-5, with D perhaps matching TRBD2 (5 bases). Trimming cost V 7 bases and J 2 bases, with 11 bases left between them. CDR3 length equals 13 residues. The V gene's germline CDR1 is SNHLY and CDR2 FYNNEI. Here the CDR3 reads CASMRAAQETQYF. The DNA of the CDR3 is TGTGCCAGCATGAGGGCAGCTCAAGAGACCCAGTACTTC.

This clone was detected only a few times. This sequence joins TRBV10-3 and TRBJ2-2; TRBD2 is a possible D gene (5 bases). Trimming shortened V by 7 bases and J by 5 bases, and 11 bases separated the two germline ends. There are 13 residues in the CDR3. Looked up from germline, CDR1 is ENHRY and CDR2 is SYGVKD. Written as DNA, the CDR3 is TGTGCCATCACTCGCGAGGGAACCGGGGAGCTGTTTTTT. Translated: CAITREGTGELFF.

This chain uses TRBV24-1 with TRBJ1-1; tentative D call: TRBD1 (6 bases). The CDR3 has 13 amino acids. CDR1 is KGHDR and CDR2 is SFDVKD in the germline V gene. With 4 bases removed from V and 7 bases from J, the gap between germline ends came to 12 bases. CDR3 region: CATSERDNREAFF. The CDR3 nucleotides are TGTGCCACCAGTGAACGGGACAACCGTGAAGCTTTCTTT.

This clone came up a few times. The rearrangement uses TRBV5-1 and TRBJ2-7; TRBD1 might be the D (6 bases). V shed 3 bases and J shed 6 bases, with 10 bases lying between them. Germline lookup yields CDR1 SGHRS and CDR2 YFSETQ. This CDR3 is built from 12 residues. The CDR3 bases are TGCGCCAGCAGCTCACAGGGTCGCGAGCAGTACTTC. It is translated as CASSSQGREQYF.